This TCR beta chain was profiled in a study of blood T cells in healthy people across ages. Study observations and caveats: Higher diversity and more naive CD4+ cells were features of long-lived donors, compared to aged donors.

Whenever a sample was processed, at least 6.5 million PBMCs were isolated. Next came a second PCR, run for about 6 to 11 cycles, which used a sample-barcoded 5' primer along with a J-beta primer mix. Individual samples furnished no less than 3 million CDR3-containing paired-end reads apiece. In TCRdb, the 5' RACE reads were re-called with MiXCR into one record per CDR3 protein. The sample lists approximately 670,000 distinct CDR3 sequences; approximately 40% were seen once. The CDR3 is made up of 17 amino acids. V was trimmed by 1 base and J by 4 bases, leaving 18 bases between them. The V gene's germline CDR1 is SGHTA and CDR2 FQGNSA. This clonotype was picked up a small number of times. No antigen is known for it.

This chain links TRBV7-2 with TRBJ2-3; weak D call: TRBD2 (5 bases). Input material: blood. The TCR was taken from a man aged 80 or over in good health. CDR3 protein: CASSLVGRAKYADTQYF. The CDR3 DNA is TGTGCCAGCAGCTTAGTCGGGCGGGCTAAGTATGCAGATACGCAGTATTTT.